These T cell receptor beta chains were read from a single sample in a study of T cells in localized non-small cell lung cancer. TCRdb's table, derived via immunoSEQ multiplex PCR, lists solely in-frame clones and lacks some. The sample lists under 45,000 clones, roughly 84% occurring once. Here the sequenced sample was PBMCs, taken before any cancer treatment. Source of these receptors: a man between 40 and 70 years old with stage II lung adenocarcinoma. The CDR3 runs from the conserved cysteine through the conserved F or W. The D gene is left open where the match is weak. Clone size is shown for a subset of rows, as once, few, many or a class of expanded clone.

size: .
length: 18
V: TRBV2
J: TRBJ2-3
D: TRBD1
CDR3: CATPQDRGPYSSTDTQYF
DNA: TGTGCCACCCCCCAGGACAGGGGCCCTTATTCTAGCACAGATACGCAGTATTTT

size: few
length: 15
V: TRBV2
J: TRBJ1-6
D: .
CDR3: CASHLDRRLNSPLHF
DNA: TGTGCCAGCCACTTGGACAGAAGACTTAATTCACCCCTCCACTTT

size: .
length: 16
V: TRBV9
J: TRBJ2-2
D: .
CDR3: CASSVTGGAPDGELFF
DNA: TGTGCCAGCAGCGTTACCGGGGGCGCACCGGACGGGGAGCTGTTTTTT

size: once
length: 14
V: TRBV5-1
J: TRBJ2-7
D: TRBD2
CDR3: CASSLAGGAGEQYF
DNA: TGCGCCAGCAGCTTGGCCGGGGGGGCTGGCGAGCAGTACTTC

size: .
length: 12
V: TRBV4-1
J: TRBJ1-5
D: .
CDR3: CASSHPLQPQHF
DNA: TGCGCCAGCAGCCACCCTTTGCAGCCCCAGCATTTT

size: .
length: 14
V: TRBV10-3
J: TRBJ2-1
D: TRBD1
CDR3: CAISESGDRGRPFF
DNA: TGTGCCATCAGTGAGTCGGGGGACAGGGGTAGGCCGTTCTTC

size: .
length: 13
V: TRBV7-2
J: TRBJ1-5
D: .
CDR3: CASSLAEYQPQHF
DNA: TGTGCCAGCAGCTTAGCTGAGTATCAGCCCCAGCATTTT

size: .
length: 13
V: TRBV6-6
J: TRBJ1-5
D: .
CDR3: CASSLQGDQPQHF
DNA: TGTGCCAGCAGCCTCCAGGGAGATCAGCCCCAGCATTTT

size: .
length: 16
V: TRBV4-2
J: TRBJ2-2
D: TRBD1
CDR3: CASSRTGTGDTGELFF
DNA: TGTGCCAGCAGCCGCACCGGGACAGGGGATACCGGGGAGCTGTTTTTT

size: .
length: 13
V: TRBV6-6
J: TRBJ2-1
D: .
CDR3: CASSGHAYNEQFF
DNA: TGTGCCAGCAGTGGTCACGCGTACAATGAGCAGTTCTTC

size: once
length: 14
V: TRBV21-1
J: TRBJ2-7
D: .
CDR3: CASSKGTGSCEQYF
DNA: TGTGCCAGCAGCAAGGGGACGGGGTCGTGCGAGCAGTACTTC

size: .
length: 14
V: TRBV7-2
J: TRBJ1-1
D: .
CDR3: CASSRGMLNTEAFF
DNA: TGTGCCAGCAGCCGGGGAATGTTGAACACTGAAGCTTTCTTT

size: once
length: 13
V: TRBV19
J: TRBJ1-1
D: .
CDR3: CASSLRTDFEAFF
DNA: TGTGCCAGTAGTCTTCGAACAGATTTTGAAGCTTTCTTT

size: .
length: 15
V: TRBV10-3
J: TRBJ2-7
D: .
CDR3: CAISERVEVRGEQYF
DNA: TGTGCCATCAGTGAGAGGGTCGAGGTACGGGGTGAGCAGTACTTC

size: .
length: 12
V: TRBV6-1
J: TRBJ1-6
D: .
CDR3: CASSPDESPLHF
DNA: TGTGCCAGCAGTCCTGATGAGTCACCCCTCCACTTT

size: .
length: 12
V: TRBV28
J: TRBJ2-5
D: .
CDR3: CASSLFFETQYF
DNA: TGTGCCAGCAGTTTATTTTTTGAGACCCAGTACTTC

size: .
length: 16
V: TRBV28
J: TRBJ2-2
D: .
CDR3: CASSLFVGSNTGELFF
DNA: TGTGCCAGCAGTTTATTCGTGGGATCGAACACCGGGGAGCTGTTTTTT

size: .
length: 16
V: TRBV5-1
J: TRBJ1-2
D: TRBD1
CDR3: CASSLSQGAMNYGYTF
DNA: TGCGCCAGCAGCTTGAGCCAGGGGGCTATGAACTATGGCTACACCTTC

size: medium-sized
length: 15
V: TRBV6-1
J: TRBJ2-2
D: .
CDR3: CASRGGSGNTGELFF
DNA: TGTGCCAGCAGGGGGGGTAGCGGGAACACCGGGGAGCTGTTTTTT

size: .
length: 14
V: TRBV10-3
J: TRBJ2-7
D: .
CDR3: CAISESGRTYEQYF
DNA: TGTGCCATCAGTGAGTCTGGCCGAACCTACGAGCAGTACTTC

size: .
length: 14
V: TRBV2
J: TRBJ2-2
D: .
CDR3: CASRFTTNTGELFF
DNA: TGTGCCAGCAGATTTACTACGAACACCGGGGAGCTGTTTTTT

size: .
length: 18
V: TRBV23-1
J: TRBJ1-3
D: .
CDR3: CASSRGRGPSRTGNTIYF
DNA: TGTGCCAGCAGTCGCGGCAGGGGCCCTTCTAGGACTGGAAACACCATATATTTT

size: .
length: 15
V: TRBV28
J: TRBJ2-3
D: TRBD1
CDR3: CASSRQGGSTDTQYF
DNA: TGTGCCAGCAGCCGACAGGGTGGGAGCACAGATACGCAGTATTTT

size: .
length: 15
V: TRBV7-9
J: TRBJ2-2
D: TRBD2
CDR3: CASSSTSGRTGELFF
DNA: TGTGCCAGCAGCTCGACTAGCGGGAGAACCGGGGAGCTGTTTTTT

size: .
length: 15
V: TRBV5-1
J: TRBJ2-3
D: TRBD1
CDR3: CASSSQTGSTDTQYF
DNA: TGCGCCAGCAGCTCGCAGACAGGGAGCACAGATACGCAGTATTTT

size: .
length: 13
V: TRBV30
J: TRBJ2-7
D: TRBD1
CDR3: CAWTQGSSYEQYF
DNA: TGTGCCTGGACACAGGGGTCCTCCTACGAGCAGTACTTC

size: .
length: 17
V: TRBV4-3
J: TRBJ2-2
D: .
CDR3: CASSPYFVGPNTGELFF
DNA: TGCGCCAGCAGCCCCTATTTTGTTGGGCCGAACACCGGGGAGCTGTTTTTT

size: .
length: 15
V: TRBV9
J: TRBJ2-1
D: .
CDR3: CASSNRPTSYNEQFF
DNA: TGTGCCAGCAGCAACCGTCCGACTAGTTACAATGAGCAGTTCTTC

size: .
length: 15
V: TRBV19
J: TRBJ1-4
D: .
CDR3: CASTARGATNEKLFF
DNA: TGTGCCAGTACCGCGAGGGGCGCAACTAATGAAAAACTGTTTTTT

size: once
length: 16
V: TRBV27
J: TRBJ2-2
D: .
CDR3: CASSSHPGLNTGELFF
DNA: TGTGCCAGCAGTTCCCACCCCGGGTTAAACACCGGGGAGCTGTTTTTT

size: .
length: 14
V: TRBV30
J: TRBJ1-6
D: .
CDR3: CAWNSRDHNSPLHF
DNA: TGTGCCTGGAATAGCAGGGACCATAATTCACCCCTCCACTTT

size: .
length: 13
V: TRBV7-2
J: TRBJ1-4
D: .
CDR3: CASSVTGGEKLFF
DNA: TGTGCCAGCAGCGTGACAGGAGGTGAAAAACTGTTTTTT

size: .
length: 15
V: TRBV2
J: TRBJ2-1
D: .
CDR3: CASKTEGTSYNEQFF
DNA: TGTGCCAGCAAGACTGAGGGGACCTCTTACAATGAGCAGTTCTTC

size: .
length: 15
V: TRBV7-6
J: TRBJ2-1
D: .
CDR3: CASSLGSGHYNEQFF
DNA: TGTGCCAGCAGCTTAGGCTCGGGACATTACAATGAGCAGTTCTTC

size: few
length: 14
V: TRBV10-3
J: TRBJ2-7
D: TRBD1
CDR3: CAISERPGGDEQYF
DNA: TGTGCCATCAGTGAGCGGCCAGGGGGAGACGAGCAGTACTTC

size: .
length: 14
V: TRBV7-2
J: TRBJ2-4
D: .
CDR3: CASSLEHGRNIQYF
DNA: TGTGCCAGCAGCTTGGAACACGGGCGGAACATTCAGTACTTC

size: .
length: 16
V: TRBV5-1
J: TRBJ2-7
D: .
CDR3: CASSYEPGTPRGEQYF
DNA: TGCGCCAGCAGCTATGAACCCGGGACCCCGAGGGGCGAGCAGTACTTC

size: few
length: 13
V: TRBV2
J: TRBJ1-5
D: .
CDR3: CASKDSRNQPQHF
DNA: TGTGCCAGCAAGGACAGTCGCAATCAGCCCCAGCATTTT

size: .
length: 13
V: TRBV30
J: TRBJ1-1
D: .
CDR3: CAWSWGKNTEAFF
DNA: TGTGCCTGGAGTTGGGGGAAGAACACTGAAGCTTTCTTT

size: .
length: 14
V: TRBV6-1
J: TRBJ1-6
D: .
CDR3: CASSPTIHNSPLHF
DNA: TGTGCCAGCAGTCCGACAATTCATAATTCACCCCTCCACTTT

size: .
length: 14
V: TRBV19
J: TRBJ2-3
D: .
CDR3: CASSSGDTSDTQYF
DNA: TGTGCCAGTAGTTCCGGGGACACCTCAGATACGCAGTATTTT

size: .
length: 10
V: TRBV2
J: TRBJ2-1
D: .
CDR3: CASSRDFQFF
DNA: TGTGCCAGCAGCCGGGACTTTCAGTTCTTC

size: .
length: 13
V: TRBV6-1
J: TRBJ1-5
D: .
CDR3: CASDVVSNQPQHF
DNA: TGTGCCAGCGACGTAGTTAGCAATCAGCCCCAGCATTTT

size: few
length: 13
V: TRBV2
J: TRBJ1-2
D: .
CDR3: CASSEVGQGGYTF
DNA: TGTGCCAGCAGTGAGGTAGGGCAAGGAGGCTACACCTTC

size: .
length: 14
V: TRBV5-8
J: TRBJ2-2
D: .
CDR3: CASSIPGNTGELFF
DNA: TGTGCCAGCAGCATCCCAGGGAACACCGGGGAGCTGTTTTTT